This paragraph reports one T cell receptor (beta chain). The sample belongs to a study of shared clonotypes between healthy human individuals. The CDR3 length is 13 residues. Trimming took off 1 base at V and 7 bases at J, with 10 bases between the two ends. Germline CDR1 and CDR2: GTSNPN and SVGIG (reference sequence). Healthy HIV-negative adults without recent acute infections or vaccinations served as donors. Profiled with immunoSEQ multiplex PCR; TCRdb holds only in-frame clones, not every one. Of about 470,000 clones listed, around 79% are singletons. The chain is built from TRBV30 and TRBJ1-4; D uncertain. Sequenced: PBMCs. This receptor was identified in a woman between 40 and 55 years old in good health. Some clones in this sample may be carry-over from other donors' samples. The CDR3 protein is CAWSARIFEKLFF. In DNA, the CDR3 is TGTGCCTGGAGTGCCAGGATATTTGAAAAACTGTTTTTT.